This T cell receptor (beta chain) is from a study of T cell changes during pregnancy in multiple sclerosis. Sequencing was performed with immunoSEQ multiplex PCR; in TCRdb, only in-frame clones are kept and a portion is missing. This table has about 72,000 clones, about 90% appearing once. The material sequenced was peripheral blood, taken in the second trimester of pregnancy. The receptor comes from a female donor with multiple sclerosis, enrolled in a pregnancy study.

The CDR3 spells CATTPRGGTDTQYF. CDR3 nucleotides: TGTGCCACCACCCCTCGGGGGGGGACAGATACGCAGTATTTT. J is TRBJ2-3 and V is TRBV7-8, with 8 bases identical to TRBD2. Germline V CDR1 and CDR2: SGHVS, FQNEAQ. Germline trimming cut 10 bases from V and 3 bases from J; bases unmatched to any gene: 9. The CDR3 sequence is 14 residues long.